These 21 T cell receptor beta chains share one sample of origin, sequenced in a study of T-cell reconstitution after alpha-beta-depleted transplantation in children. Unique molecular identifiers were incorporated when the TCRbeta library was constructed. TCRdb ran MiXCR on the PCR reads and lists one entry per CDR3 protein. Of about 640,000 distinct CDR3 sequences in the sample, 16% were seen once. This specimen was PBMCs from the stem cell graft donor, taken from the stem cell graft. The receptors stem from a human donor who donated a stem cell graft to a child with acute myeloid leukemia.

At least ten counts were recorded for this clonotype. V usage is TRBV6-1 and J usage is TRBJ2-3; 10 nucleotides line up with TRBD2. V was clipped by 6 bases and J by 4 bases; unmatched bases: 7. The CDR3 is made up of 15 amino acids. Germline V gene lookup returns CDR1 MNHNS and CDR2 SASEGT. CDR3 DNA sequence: TGTGCCAGCAGGGCCGGGACTAGCGTACCAGATACGCAGTATTTT. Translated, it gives CASRAGTSVPDTQYF.

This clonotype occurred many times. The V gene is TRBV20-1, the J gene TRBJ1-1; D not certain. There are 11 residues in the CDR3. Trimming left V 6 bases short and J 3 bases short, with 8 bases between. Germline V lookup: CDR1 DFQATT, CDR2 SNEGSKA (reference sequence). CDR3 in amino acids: CSANRDTEAFF. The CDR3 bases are TGCAGTGCCAACCGGGACACTGAAGCTTTCTTT.

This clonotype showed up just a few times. This CDR3 is CASSPADPDTQYF. CDR3 nucleotide sequence: TGTGCCAGCAGCCCAGCGGACCCAGATACGCAGTATTTT. The genes are TRBV7-3 and TRBJ2-3; D is possibly TRBD2 (5 bases). The CDR3 totals 13 residues. Germline V gene sequence: CDR1 SGHTA, CDR2 FQGTGA. Trimming cost V 5 bases and J 4 bases, with 10 bases left between them. The full variable domain, its missing parts supplied by reference TRBV7-3 and TRBJ2-3, is GAGVSQTPSNKVTEKGKYVELRCDPISGHTALYWYRQSLGQGPEFLIYFQGTGAADDSGLPNDRFFAVRPEGSVSTLKIQRTERGDSAVYLCASSPADPDTQYFGPGTRLTVL.

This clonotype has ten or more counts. The CDR3 reads CASSNGQGPNQPQHF. As DNA, the CDR3 is TGTGCCAGCAGCAACGGACAGGGCCCCAATCAGCCCCAGCATTTT. The chain recombines TRBV9 with TRBJ1-5; 8 nucleotides agree with TRBD1. The germline V gene has CDR1 SGDLS and CDR2 YYNGEE. Unmatched junction bases numbered 6, after V lost 4 bases and J lost 3 bases. The CDR3 extends over 15 amino acids.

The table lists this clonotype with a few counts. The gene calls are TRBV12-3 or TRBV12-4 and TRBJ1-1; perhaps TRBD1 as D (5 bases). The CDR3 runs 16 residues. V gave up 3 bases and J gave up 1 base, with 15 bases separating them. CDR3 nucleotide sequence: TGTGCCAGCAGTTTCCCGGGACTCCCGACGAACACTGAAGCTTTCTTT. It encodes CASSFPGLPTNTEAFF.

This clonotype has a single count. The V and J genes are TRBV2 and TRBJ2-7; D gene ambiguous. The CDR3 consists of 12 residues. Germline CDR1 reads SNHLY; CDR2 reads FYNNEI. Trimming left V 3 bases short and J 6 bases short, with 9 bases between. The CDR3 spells CASSETPGEQYV. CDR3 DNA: TGTGCCAGCAGTGAGACTCCAGGCGAGCAGTACGTC.

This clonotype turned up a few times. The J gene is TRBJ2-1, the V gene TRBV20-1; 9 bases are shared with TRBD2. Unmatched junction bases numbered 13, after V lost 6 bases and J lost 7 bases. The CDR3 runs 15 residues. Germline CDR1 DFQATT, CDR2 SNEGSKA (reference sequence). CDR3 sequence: CSARGGLAFGNEQFF. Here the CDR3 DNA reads TGCAGTGCCCGAGGGGGACTAGCATTCGGAAATGAGCAGTTCTTC.

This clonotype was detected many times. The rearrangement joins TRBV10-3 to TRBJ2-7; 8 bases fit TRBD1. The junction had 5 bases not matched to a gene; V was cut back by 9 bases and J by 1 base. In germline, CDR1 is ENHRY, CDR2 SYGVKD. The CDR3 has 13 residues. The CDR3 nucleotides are TGTGCCATAAGCCGGGACAGGTCCTACGAGCAGTACTTC. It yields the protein CAISRDRSYEQYF.

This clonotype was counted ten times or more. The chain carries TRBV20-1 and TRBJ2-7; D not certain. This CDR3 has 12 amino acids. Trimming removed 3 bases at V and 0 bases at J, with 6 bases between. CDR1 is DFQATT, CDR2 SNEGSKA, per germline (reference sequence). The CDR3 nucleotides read TGCAGTGCTAGGGCCGACTCCTACGAGCAGTACTTC. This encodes CSARADSYEQYF.

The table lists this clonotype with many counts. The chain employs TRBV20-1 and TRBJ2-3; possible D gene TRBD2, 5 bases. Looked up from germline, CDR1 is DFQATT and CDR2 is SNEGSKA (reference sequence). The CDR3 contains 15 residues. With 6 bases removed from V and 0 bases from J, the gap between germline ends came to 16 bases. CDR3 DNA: TGCAGTGCCCTGGGTAGGAGGACGAGCACAGATACGCAGTATTTT. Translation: CSALGRRTSTDTQYF.

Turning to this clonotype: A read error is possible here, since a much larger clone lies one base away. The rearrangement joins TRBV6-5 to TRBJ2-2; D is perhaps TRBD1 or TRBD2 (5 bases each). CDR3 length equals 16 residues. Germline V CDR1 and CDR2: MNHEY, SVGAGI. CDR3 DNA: TGTGCCAGCAGTTCCCCGGGGCAGCCGAACACCTGGGAGCTGTTTTTT. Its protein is CASSSPGQPNTWELFF.

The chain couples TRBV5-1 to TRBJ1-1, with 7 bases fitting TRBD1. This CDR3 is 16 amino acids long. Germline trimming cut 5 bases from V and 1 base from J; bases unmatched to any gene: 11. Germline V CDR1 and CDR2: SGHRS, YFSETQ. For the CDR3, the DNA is TGCGCCAGCAGGCCCCTACCCGGGACAGAGAACACTGAAGCTTTCTTT. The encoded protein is CASRPLPGTENTEAFF.

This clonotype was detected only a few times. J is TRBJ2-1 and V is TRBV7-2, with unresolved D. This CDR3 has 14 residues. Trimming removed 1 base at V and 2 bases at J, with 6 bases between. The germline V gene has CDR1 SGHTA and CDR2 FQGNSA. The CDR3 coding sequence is TGTGCCAGCAGCTTAGTAGCTACCTACAATGAGCAGTTCTTC. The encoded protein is CASSLVATYNEQFF.

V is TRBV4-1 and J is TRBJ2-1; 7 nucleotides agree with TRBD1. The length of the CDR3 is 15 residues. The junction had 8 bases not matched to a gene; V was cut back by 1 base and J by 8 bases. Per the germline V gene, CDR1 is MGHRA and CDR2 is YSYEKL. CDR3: CASSQGGGQLDEQFF. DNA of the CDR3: TGCGCCAGCAGCCAAGGAGGGGGACAGTTAGATGAGCAGTTCTTC.

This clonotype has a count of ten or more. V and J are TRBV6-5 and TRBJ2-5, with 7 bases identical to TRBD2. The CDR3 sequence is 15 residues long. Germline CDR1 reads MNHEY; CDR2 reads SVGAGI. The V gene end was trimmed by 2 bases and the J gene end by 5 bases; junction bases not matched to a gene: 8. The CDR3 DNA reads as TGTGCCAGCAGTTACGCGCGACTAGCCGGGGAGACCCAGTACTTC. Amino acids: CASSYARLAGETQYF.

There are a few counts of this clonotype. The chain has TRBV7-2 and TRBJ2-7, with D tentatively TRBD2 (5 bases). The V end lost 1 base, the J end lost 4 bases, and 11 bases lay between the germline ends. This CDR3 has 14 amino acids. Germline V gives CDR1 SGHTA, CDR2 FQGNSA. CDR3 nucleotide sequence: TGTGCCAGCAGCTTAGGTCCGGGGAGATACGAGCAGTACTTC. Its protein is CASSLGPGRYEQYF. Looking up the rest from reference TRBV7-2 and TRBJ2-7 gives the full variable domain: GAGVSQSPSNKVTEKGKDVELRCDPISGHTALYWYRQSLGQGLEFLIYFQGNSAPDKSGLPSDRFSAERTGGSVSTLTIQRTQQEDSAVYLCASSLGPGRYEQYFGPGTRLTVT.

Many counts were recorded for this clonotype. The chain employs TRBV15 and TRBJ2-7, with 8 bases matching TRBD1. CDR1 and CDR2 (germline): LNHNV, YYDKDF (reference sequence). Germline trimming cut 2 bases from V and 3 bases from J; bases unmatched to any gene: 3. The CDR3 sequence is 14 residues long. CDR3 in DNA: TGTGCCACCAGCAGACTAACAGGGGGCTACGAGCAGTACTTC. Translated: CATSRLTGGYEQYF.

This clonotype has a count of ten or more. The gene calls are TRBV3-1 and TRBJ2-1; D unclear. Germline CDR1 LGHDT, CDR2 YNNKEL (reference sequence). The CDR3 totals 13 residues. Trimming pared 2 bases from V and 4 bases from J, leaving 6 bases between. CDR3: CASSQPPYNEQFF. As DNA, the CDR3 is TGTGCCAGCAGCCAACCGCCTTACAATGAGCAGTTCTTC.

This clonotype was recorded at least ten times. The CDR3, as DNA: TGCAGTGCTAGCACGGCCAGCTCCCACCCCTACGAGCAGTACTTC. Amino acid sequence: CSASTASSHPYEQYF. This chain joins TRBV20-1 and TRBJ2-7; D is undetermined. Germline values: CDR1 DFQATT, CDR2 SNEGSKA (reference sequence). V lost 3 bases and J 2 bases, leaving 17 bases between the germline ends. The length of the CDR3 is 15 residues.

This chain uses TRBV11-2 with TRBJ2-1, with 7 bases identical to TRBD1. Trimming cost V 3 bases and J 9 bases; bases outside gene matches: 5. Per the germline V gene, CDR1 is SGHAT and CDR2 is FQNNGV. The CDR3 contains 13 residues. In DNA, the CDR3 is TGTGCCAGCAGCTTGGGCAGGGGGACTGAGCAGTTCTTC. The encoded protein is CASSLGRGTEQFF.

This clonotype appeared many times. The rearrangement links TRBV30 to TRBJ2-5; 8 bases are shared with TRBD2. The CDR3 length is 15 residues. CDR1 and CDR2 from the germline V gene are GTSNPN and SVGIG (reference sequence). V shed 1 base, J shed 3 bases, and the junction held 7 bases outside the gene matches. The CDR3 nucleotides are TGTGCCTGGAGTGCGGGACTAGAAACAAAAGAGACCCAGTACTTC. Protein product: CAWSAGLETKETQYF.